This T cell receptor beta chain was observed in a study of cytomegalovirus exposure and HLA in healthy donors (dated by TCRdb to about 2017). With regard to the full study: According to a later analysis, one platform produced both the 100 to 150 validation repertoires and the 720 or so repertoires of the first cohort. A separate validation cohort of roughly 130 different subjects was used in addition to the 666-subject first cohort. High-throughput TCR immunosequencing, statistical association of individual TCRs with disease status, and machine learning were combined to predict cytomegalovirus infection status. The aim of the study was to test whether cataloging public T cell receptors could identify signatures of past pathogen exposure. Summary of the overall study and its limitations: A later analysis lacked HLA typing for the validation cohort, so it scored co-occurrence in that cohort across all 120 or so repertoires. The authors suggested that the approach could potentially be generalized to other disease states and immunological phenotypes. Subsequent analysis determined that TCRs grouped into clusters in the first cohort also showed a tendency toward co-occurrence across the 120 or so validation repertoires, and approximately 94% of cluster scores exceeded 0. In both the original and validation cohorts, the classifier was reported to diagnose cytomegalovirus status with high specificity and sensitivity. A few of the identified cytomegalovirus-associated TCR beta chains were confirmed in vitro to be specific for cytomegalovirus antigens. The study gave a list of under 200 TCR beta chains associated with cytomegalovirus. Across donors, most TCR sequences were observed very rarely, whereas some public TCRs were present in many individuals.

The CDR3 starts with the cysteine, ends with the phenylalanine, and has 14 residues. The CDR3 DNA has 42 bases and is translated from base 1. V is cut by 10 bases and J by 13 bases, and the space between the germline ends is 26 bases. CDR1 ENHRY and CDR2 SYGVKD are derived from the germline V gene. Regarding this clone: Its antigen specificity is not known. It has no much larger one-base neighbor in the sample; base qualities were not kept.

The donors were included in the validation cohort of 120 subjects, a group kept apart from the roughly 610-subject first cohort. Library generation was performed with the immunoSEQ multiplex PCR assay. As for the authors' bioinformatics: A statistical classification framework was built for diagnosing cytomegalovirus status from the catalog of TCR beta chain sequences. In TCRdb, the immuneACCESS table is reduced to in-frame sequences with V and J assigned. These tables do not hold every clone; where another copy was compared, an unresolved V gene accounts for under half, and the others remain unexplained. V and J calls and clone size are copied from that table; D and trimming were computed from the DNA. The sample table contains about 160,000 clones; only one count was recorded for roughly 95% of them. The ten largest clonotypes hold approximately 1% of the sample.

The chain is made from TRBV10-3 and TRBJ1-3; no D gene can be assigned with confidence. The sequenced material came from PBMCs. The sequence came from a woman younger than 30 in good health and CMV-seronegative. The CDR3 region: CANSRDPSGVAIYF. The bases read TGTGCCAACTCGCGAGACCCCTCGGGAGTCGCGATATATTTT.